This TCR beta chain was sequenced in a study of early T cells in non-severe SARS-CoV-2 infection (dated by TCRdb to the early 2020s). Regarding the research as a whole: Because TCR sequencing was done on bulk RNA from unsorted whole blood, the alpha and beta chains could not be paired. Study-wide findings and limitations: VDJdb matching was skewed toward anti-spike CD8 responses and likely underestimated virus-specific expansions, missing private and CD4 specificities.

The method behind the library was 5' RACE. Sequencer: NextSeq 500. Unique molecular identifiers were attached to individual cDNA molecules in the TCR library protocol so that sequencing error and PCR bias could be corrected. Sequencing covered both TCR alpha and beta chains, and within each sample the abundances of alpha and beta sequences were tightly co-correlated. The study's own analysis went as follows. Decombinator V4 was used to perform V gene, J gene and CDR3 annotation of TCR sequences. Expanded TCRs were defined as changing significantly between any two time points under a Poisson model with p below 0.0001. TCR abundances were normalised to the total number of TCRs sequenced in each sample and reported as counts per million. MAIT TCRs were defined by TRAV1-2 paired with TRAJ12, TRAJ20 or TRAJ33, and iNKT TCRs by TRAV10 paired with TRAJ18. A search of VDJdb, accessed on 1 November 2021, was run for TCRs annotated to CMV, EBV and SARS-CoV-2, with TCRs annotated for multiple antigens excluded. TCRdb's own reprocessing of the public reads used fastp at Q25 and MiXCR and kept productive beta chains. CDR3 protein duplicates are merged, each entry listing the most common genes and DNA. TCRdb's processing, not the authors', yielded these V and J calls. In this sample the table shows tens of thousands of distinct CDR3 sequences, about 7% of which occur a single time. Clones ranked in the top ten supply about 3.8% of the sample.

The germline V gene gives CDR1 as MGHRA and CDR2 as YSYEKL. At the junction V is shortened by 4 bases and J by 7 bases, with 17 bases in between. From the cysteine through the phenylalanine, the CDR3 covers 15 amino acids. Only the CDR3 portion is preserved as DNA: 45 bases, with reading frame beginning at the first base. This clonotype occurred many times. Its specific antigen is unknown. No base quality information exists; no much larger clone differs at one position. A case-control design nested within a healthcare worker cohort in London, UK, was used, with weekly nasopharyngeal swab PCR tests and blood sampling performed. Healthcare workers were recruited between 23 and 31 March 2020, during the week of the UK lockdown, and were followed weekly for up to 16 weeks.

The V and J genes are TRBV4-1 and TRBJ2-1; TRBD2 could be the D gene, as 6 bases match. The sample was whole blood. This TCR came from an adult who was a healthcare worker with PCR-confirmed SARS-CoV-2 infection or an uninfected control (not recorded which). CDR3 reads: CASSLEAGSGNEQFF. The DNA sequence is as follows: TGCGCCAGCAGCCTAGAAGCGGGCTCCGGGAATGAGCAGTTCTTC.